This entry describes one T cell receptor (beta chain). In the original analysis: Estimation of nucleated cell counts was performed using reference gene primer amplification. This table comes from immunoSEQ multiplex PCR, and its TCRdb copy is limited to in-frame clones, with some not included. D and trimming were read from the DNA, whereas the V and J calls and clone size are those reported in that table. This sample carries approximately 50,000 clones, around 86% of them seen once, and the ten largest clones take 9.5% to 13%. The length of the CDR3 is 13 residues. V was cut by 1 base and J by 10 bases, with 14 bases left in between. In germline, CDR1 is SGHTA, CDR2 FQGNSA. The data were taken from a study of blood T cell repertoires in COVID-19.

This sequence was found in a human donor in a cohort sampled during active COVID-19. Source material: peripheral blood. The rearrangement joins TRBV7-2 to TRBJ2-7; possible D gene TRBD1, 5 bases. The CDR3 spells CASSLGARENQYF. The CDR3 DNA is TGTGCCAGCAGCTTAGGGGCCAGGGAAAATCAGTACTTC. The complete variable domain, with remaining parts taken from reference TRBV7-2 and TRBJ2-7, reads GAGVSQSPSNKVTEKGKDVELRCDPISGHTALYWYRQSLGQGLEFLIYFQGNSAPDKSGLPSDRFSAERTGGSVSTLTIQRTQQEDSAVYLCASSLGARENQYFGPGTRLTVT.